Shown below are 14 T cell receptor beta chains from a single sample sequenced in a study of blood T cell repertoires in COVID-19. Only in-frame clones appear in the TCRdb table, and some are missing; sequencing was by immunoSEQ multiplex PCR. Of about 100,000 clones in the sample, about 88% were seen once. Sequencing used peripheral blood. The source is a man between 60 and 70 years old with acute or convalescent COVID-19.

In this sample, this clone turned up once. The V call is TRBV7-9, the J call TRBJ1-6, with TRBD1 matching over 10 bases. The trim removed 4 bases at V and 7 bases at J, leaving 1 base unmatched. CDR1 and CDR2 from the germline V gene are SEHNR and FQNEAQ (reference sequence). The CDR3 loop spans 14 amino acids. The CDR3 here is CASSWDRGNSPLHF. CDR3 in DNA: TGTGCCAGCAGCTGGGACAGGGGCAATTCACCCCTCCACTTT.

J is TRBJ2-5 and V is TRBV30, with no clear D. Germline V gene lookup returns CDR1 GTSNPN and CDR2 SVGIG (reference sequence). The CDR3 loop spans 12 amino acids. V shed 3 bases and J shed 0 bases, with 5 bases lying between them. CDR3 in amino acids: CAWRTYQETQYF. The CDR3 DNA reads TGTGCCTGGAGGACTTACCAAGAGACCCAGTACTTC.

This rearrangement joins TRBV9 to TRBJ1-3; D is unclear. The CDR3 has 16 residues. Between the trimmed V and J ends, which lost 0 bases and 0 bases, there was a span of 10 bases. The germline gives CDR1 SGDLS, CDR2 YYNGEE. The CDR3 DNA is TGTGCCAGCAGCGTAGGGCAGGCGTACTCTGGAAACACCATATATTTT. This sequence encodes CASSVGQAYSGNTIYF.

The table lists this clone with a few counts. The chain has TRBV6-2 or TRBV6-3 and TRBJ1-2; TRBD1 matches 7 bases. CDR3 length: 16 amino acids. Unmatched junction bases numbered 11, after V lost 6 bases and J lost 1 base. Germline V gene data show CDR1 as MNHEY and CDR2 as SVGEGT. DNA for the CDR3: TGTGCCAGCAGCCGAATGGGGACAGCAAATAACTATGGCTACACCTTC. It yields the protein CASSRMGTANNYGYTF.

The V and J genes are TRBV19 and TRBJ1-5; D is uncertain. The CDR3 length is 13 residues. The germline V and J ends were trimmed by 7 bases and 9 bases, with 16 bases remaining between them. Germline values: CDR1 LNHDA, CDR2 SQIVND (reference sequence). The CDR3 bases are TGTGCCAGTATGCGAGTTGGGCTACGGCCCCAGCATTTT. This gives the protein CASMRVGLRPQHF.

The gene calls are TRBV30 and TRBJ1-1; 8 bases agree with TRBD1. Per germline, CDR1 GTSNPN and CDR2 SVGIG (reference sequence). This CDR3 is 17 amino acids long. V was clipped by 4 bases and J by 6 bases; unmatched bases: 19. CDR3 DNA: TGTGCCTGGAACAAAAGGACAGGGATTGTGGGGTTGGCTGAAGCTTTCTTT. Its translation: CAWNKRTGIVGLAEAFF.

The rearrangement joins TRBV28 to TRBJ1-6; 7 bases align to TRBD1. The CDR3 length is 15 residues. Germline V CDR1 and CDR2: MDHEN, SYDVKM. Trimming at V came to 5 bases and at J to 6 bases, leaving 7 bases not matched to a gene. CDR3 in DNA: TGTGCCAGCAGTCTTCTAACAGGGGCTAATTCACCCCTCCACTTT. This encodes CASSLLTGANSPLHF.

This clone was detected only a few times. The chain carries TRBV9 and TRBJ2-7; a weak D match, TRBD1 (6 bases). The length of the CDR3 is 16 residues. Trimming took off 4 bases at V and 1 base at J, with 18 bases between the two ends. Looked up from germline, CDR1 is SGDLS and CDR2 is YYNGEE. The CDR3 nucleotides read TGTGCCAGCAGCCCCACGGACAGTTTTCTATCCTACGAGCAGTACTTC. As protein: CASSPTDSFLSYEQYF.

This chain joins TRBV2 and TRBJ2-7, with 7 positions matching TRBD2. The germline V gene encodes CDR1 SNHLY and CDR2 FYNNEI. J gave up 5 bases and V 5 bases, and 6 bases lay outside the gene matches. The CDR3 has 13 amino acids. For the CDR3, the DNA is TGTGCCAGCAGTCCGGGACTACCCAACGAGCAGTACTTC. It codes for CASSPGLPNEQYF.

The J gene is TRBJ1-1, the V gene TRBV11-2; the match to TRBD1 covers 7 bases. After removal of 5 bases from V and 5 bases from J, the junction contained 11 bases not matched to a gene. This CDR3 contains 15 residues. Germline CDR1 and CDR2: SGHAT and FQNNGV. This CDR3 is CASSPPWDRRTEAFF. As DNA, the CDR3 is TGTGCCAGCAGCCCCCCCTGGGACAGAAGAACTGAAGCTTTCTTT.

The gene calls are TRBV3-1 (or the pseudogene TRBV3-2) and TRBJ2-6; the D is unclear. CDR1 and CDR2 (germline): LGHDT, YNNKEL (reference sequence). This CDR3 is built from 16 residues. V was shortened by 2 bases and J by 0 bases, with 8 bases between the two germline ends. The CDR3 protein is CASSQFGGSGANVLTF. CDR3 nucleotide sequence: TGTGCCAGCAGCCAATTTGGCGGCTCTGGGGCCAACGTCCTGACTTTC.

The rearrangement links TRBV5-1 to TRBJ2-3; 12 bases are a match to TRBD2. Germline CDR1 SGHRS, CDR2 YFSETQ. Trimming removed 4 bases from V and 5 bases from J; junction bases left unmatched: 5. The CDR3 totals 15 residues. CDR3 in amino acids: CASSLAGGDVDTQYF. CDR3 nucleotide sequence: TGCGCCAGCAGCCTAGCGGGAGGGGACGTAGATACGCAGTATTTT.

This sequence joins TRBV7-7 and TRBJ2-7; weak D call: TRBD2 (5 bases). V was shortened by 1 base and J by 0 bases, with 10 bases between the two germline ends. Germline V lookup: CDR1 SSHAT, CDR2 FNYEAQ (reference sequence). The CDR3 runs to 15 residues. CDR3 amino acids: CASSLGTESSYEQYF. CDR3 nucleotide sequence: TGTGCCAGCAGCTTAGGGACTGAAAGCTCCTACGAGCAGTACTTC.

This chain joins TRBV28 and TRBJ1-4; D may be TRBD1 (6 bases). Looked up from germline, CDR1 is MDHEN and CDR2 is SYDVKM. The ends were cut back, 3 bases at V and 6 bases at J, with 11 bases in the middle. The CDR3 loop spans 14 amino acids. The CDR3 loop is CASSLVQGYEKLFF. CDR3 in DNA: TGTGCCAGCAGTTTGGTCCAGGGGTATGAAAAACTGTTTTTT.